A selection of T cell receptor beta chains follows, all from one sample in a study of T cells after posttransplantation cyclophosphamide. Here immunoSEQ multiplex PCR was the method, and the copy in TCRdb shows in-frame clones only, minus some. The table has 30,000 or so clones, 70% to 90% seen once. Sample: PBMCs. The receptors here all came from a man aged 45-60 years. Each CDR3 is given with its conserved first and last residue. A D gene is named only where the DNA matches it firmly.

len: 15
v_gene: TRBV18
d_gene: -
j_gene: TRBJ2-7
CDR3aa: CASSPGQTAPYEQYF

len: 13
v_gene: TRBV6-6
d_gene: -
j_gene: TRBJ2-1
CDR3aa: CASSPTGDGEQFF

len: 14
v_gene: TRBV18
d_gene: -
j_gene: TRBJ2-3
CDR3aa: CASSPPISTDTQYF

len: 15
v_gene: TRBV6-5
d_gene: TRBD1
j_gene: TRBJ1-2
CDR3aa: CASSRTGGGYYGYTF

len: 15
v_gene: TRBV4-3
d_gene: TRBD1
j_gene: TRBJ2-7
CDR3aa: CASSRQTGTGYEQYF

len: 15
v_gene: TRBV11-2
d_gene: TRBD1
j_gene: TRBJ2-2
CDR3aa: CASSFAGGVTGELFF

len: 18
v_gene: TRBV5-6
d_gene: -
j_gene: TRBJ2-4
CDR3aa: CASSSTARLELAKNIQYF

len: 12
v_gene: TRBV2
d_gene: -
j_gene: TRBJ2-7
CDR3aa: CASSEGRGGQYF

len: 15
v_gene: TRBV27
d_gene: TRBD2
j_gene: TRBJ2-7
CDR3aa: CASSPSSGRWYEQYF

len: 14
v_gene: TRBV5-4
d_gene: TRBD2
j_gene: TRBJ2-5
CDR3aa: CASSEGLAQETQYF

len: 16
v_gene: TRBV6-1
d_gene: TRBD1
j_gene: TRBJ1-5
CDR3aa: CASSEVWDSWNQPQHF

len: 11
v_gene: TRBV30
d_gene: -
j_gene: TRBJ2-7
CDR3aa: CAWTAGYEQYF

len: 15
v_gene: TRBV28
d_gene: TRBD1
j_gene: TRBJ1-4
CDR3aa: CASSPRGQSNEKLFF

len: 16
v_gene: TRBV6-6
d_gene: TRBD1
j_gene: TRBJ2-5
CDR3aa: CASRLGQGTHQETQYF

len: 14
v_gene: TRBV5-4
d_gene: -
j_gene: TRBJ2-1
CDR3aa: CASSLGTSYNEQFF

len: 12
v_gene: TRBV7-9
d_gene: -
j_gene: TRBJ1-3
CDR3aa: CASSLGGGTIYF

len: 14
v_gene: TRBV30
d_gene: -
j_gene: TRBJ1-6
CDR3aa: CAWSIEGKGSPLHF

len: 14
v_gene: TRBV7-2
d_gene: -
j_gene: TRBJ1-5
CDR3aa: CASSWGGRGQPQHF

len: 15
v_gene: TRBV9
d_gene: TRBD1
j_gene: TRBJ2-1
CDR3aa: CASSGDSAGGNEQFF

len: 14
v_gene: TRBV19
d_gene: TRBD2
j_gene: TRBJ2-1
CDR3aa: CASRQLAGLREQFF

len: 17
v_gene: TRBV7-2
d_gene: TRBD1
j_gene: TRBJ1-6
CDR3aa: CASSVQKGGAGNSPLHF

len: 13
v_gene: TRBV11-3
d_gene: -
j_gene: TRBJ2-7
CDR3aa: CASRYISSYEQYF

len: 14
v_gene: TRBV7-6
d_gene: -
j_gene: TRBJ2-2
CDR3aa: CASSKPLNTGELFF

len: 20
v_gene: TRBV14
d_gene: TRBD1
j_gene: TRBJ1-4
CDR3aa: CASSQERSVIQGGTNEKLFF

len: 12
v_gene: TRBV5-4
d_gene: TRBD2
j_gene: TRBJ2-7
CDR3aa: CASSLDSGRAFF

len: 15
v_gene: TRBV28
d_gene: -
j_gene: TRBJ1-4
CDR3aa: CASSGGLSTNEKLFF

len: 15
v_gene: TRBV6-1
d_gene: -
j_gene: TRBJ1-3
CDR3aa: CASSEAGGAGNTIYF

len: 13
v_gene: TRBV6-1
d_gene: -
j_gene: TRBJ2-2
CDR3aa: CASSEITGGELFF

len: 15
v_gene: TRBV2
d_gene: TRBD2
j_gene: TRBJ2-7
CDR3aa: CAGSPGTSLVYEQYF

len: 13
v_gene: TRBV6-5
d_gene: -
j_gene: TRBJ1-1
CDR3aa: CASRSQGNTEAFF

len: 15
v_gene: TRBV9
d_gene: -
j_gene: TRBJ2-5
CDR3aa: CASSVSGIGAETQYF

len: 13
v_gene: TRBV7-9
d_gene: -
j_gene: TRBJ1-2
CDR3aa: CASISPDSGGYTF

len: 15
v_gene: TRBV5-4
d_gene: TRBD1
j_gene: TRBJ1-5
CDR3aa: CASSLEGAAPQPQHF

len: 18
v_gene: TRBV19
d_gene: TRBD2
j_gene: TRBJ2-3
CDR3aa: CASSSPAGGRKSTDTQYF

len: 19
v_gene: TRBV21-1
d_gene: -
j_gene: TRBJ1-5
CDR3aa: CASSNRGGWDPGGNQPQHF

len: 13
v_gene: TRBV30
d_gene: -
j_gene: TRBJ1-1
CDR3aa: CAWKIQGNTEAFF

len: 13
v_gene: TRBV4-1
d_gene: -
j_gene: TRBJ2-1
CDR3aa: CASSTQNLNEQFF

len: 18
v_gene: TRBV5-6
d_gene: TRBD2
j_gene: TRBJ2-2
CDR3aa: CASSSDPRTSGISGELFF

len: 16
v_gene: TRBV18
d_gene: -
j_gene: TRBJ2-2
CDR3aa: CASSPPSRANTGELFF

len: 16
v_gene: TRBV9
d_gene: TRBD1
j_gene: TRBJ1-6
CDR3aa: CASSVGVGTENSPLHF

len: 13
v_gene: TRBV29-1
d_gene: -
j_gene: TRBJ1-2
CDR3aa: CSVEDAGAGGYTF

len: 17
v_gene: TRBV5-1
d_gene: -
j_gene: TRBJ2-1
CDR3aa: CASSLATTTPGGNEQFF

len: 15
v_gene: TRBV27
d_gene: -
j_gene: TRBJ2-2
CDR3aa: CASSFAGLLTGELFF

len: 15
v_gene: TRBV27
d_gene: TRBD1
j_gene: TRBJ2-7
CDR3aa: CASSRKGQGAYEQYF

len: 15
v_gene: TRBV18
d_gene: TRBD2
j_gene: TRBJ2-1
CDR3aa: CASSPSGVSYNEQFF

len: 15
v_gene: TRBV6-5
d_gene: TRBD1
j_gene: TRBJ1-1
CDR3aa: CASSPDRGQGAEAFF

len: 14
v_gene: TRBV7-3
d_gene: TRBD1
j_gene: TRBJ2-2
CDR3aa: CASSTGTAYGELFF

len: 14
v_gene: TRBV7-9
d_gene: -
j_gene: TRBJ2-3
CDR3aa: CASVLYPNTDTQYF

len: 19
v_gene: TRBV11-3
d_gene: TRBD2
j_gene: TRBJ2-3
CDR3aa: CASSLYVVYGAGRLDTQYF